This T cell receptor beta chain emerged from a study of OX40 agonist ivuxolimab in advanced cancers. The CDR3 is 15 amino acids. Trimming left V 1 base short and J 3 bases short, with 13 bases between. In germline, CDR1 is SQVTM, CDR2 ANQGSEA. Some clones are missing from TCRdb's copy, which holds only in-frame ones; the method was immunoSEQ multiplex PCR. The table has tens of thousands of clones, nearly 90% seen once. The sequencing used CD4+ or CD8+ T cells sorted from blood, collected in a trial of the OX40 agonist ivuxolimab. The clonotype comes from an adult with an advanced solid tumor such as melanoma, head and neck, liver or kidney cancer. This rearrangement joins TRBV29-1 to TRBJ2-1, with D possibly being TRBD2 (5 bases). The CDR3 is CSVEGRQEVYNEQFF. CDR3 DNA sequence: TGCAGCGTTGAAGGTCGTCAGGAGGTCTACAATGAGCAGTTCTTC.